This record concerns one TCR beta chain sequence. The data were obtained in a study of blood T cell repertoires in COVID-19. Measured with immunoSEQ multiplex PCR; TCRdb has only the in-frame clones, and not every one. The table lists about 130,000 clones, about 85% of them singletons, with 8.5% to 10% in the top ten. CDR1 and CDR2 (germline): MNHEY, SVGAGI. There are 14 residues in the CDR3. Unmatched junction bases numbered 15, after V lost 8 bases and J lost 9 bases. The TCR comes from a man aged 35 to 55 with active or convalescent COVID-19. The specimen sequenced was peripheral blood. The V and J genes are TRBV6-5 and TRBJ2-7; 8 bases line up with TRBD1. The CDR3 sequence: CASWGRDRSSGQYF. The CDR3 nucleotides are TGTGCCAGCTGGGGCAGGGACAGGTCCAGCGGGCAGTACTTC.